The T cell receptor (beta chain) under discussion was sequenced for a study of CD8+ T cells in alopecia areata. Isolated RNA was reverse transcribed into cDNA used as the sequencing template. Assay: immunoSEQ multiplex PCR; the TCRdb copy retains only in-frame clones and omits some. The sample contains approximately 120,000 clones, about 50% of which appear only once. The CDR3 is 15 amino acids. Trimming at V came to 2 bases and at J to 5 bases, leaving 9 bases not matched to a gene. Per germline, CDR1 ENHRY and CDR2 SYGVKD. The chain joins TRBV10-3 to TRBJ2-7; 7 bases are shared with TRBD1. Sequenced material: NKG2D-low CD8+ T cells sorted from blood. The source of this sequence is a human donor with alopecia areata. The CDR3 sequence is CAISEKDRDLNEQYF. CDR3 sequence (DNA): TGTGCCATCAGTGAGAAAGACAGGGATTTGAACGAGCAGTACTTC.